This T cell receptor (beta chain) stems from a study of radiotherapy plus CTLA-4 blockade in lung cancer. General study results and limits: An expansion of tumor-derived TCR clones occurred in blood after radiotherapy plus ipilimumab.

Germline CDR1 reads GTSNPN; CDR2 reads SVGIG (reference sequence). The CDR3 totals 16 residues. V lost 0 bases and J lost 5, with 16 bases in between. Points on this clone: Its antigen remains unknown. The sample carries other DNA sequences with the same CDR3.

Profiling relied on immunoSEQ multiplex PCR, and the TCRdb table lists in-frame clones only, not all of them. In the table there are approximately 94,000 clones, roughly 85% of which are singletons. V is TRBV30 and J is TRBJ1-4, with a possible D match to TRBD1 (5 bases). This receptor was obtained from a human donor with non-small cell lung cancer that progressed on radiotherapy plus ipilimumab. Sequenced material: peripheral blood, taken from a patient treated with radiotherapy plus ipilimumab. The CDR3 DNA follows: TGTGCCTGGAGTGTACTGGGGGGAGTTGGCAATGAAAAACTGTTTTTT. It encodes CAWSVLGGVGNEKLFF.